This T cell receptor (beta chain) emerged from a study of CD8 T cells in ankylosing spondylitis. Study-wide findings and caveats: Blood of patients with ankylosing spondylitis appeared to be characterized by a TCR beta motif of about 8 highly homologous variants. Clones linked to disease, bearing a CD8+ phenotype, were relatively rare in peripheral blood. Reactive arthritis synovial fluid and blood were previously reported to contain some motif variants. Clones tied to disease were said to be significantly enriched in matched ankylosing spondylitis synovial fluid.

This clonotype was detected only a few times. Its cognate antigen is unknown. Scientists made TCR beta libraries using quantitative 5'-RACE with molecular barcodes. TCRdb re-called the 5' RACE reads through MiXCR, storing one row per CDR3 protein. The sample carries about 330,000 distinct CDR3 sequences, under 8.5% recorded once. The sequenced sample consisted of blood, either unsorted or a sorted T cell fraction (not recorded which). The TCR sequence derives from a male donor with ankylosing spondylitis.

CDR3: CASSQTGAGAETQYF. CDR3 DNA: TGTGCCAGCAGCCAGACCGGGGCAGGGGCCGAGACCCAGTACTTC. The rearrangement uses TRBV3-1 and TRBJ2-5, with a tentative D call TRBD1 (6 bases). The germline V gene has CDR1 LGHDT and CDR2 YNNKEL (reference sequence). Trimming pared 3 bases from V and 5 bases from J, leaving 16 bases between. This CDR3 has 15 residues.